Each of the 5 T cell receptor beta chains below was sequenced from the same sample in a study of CD8+CD57+ T cells in acquired aplastic anemia. Patients who underwent sequencing had shown CD8+CD57+ cell expansion by flow cytometry. TCR beta VDJ combinations and CDR3 sequences were profiled from genomic DNA. MiXCR, applied by TCRdb to the reads, yields one record per CDR3 protein. The sample holds about 190,000 distinct CDR3 sequences; around half are singletons and the top ten take about 9.7%. The sequenced material came from sorted CD4+, CD8+, or CD8+CD57+ T cells (not recorded which) from PBMCs. These receptors were obtained from a human donor with aplastic anemia.

This clonotype was seen only a few times. The chain has TRBV20-1 and TRBJ2-5; the match to TRBD2 covers 7 bases. Germline CDR1 and CDR2: DFQATT and SNEGSKA (reference sequence). With 5 bases clipped from V and 2 bases from J, the junction kept 14 bases outside the gene matches. The CDR3 sequence is 16 residues long. In DNA form, the CDR3 reads TGCAGTGCTTGGGCCGGAACTAGCGCTCCACAAGAGACCCAGTACTTC. Its protein product is CSAWAGTSAPQETQYF.

The V and J genes are TRBV20-1 and TRBJ2-2; the match to TRBD1 covers 9 bases. Germline trimming cut 3 bases from V and 3 bases from J; bases unmatched to any gene: 5. The CDR3 is made up of 15 amino acids. Germline V gives CDR1 DFQATT, CDR2 SNEGSKA (reference sequence). The chain's CDR3 is CSASPGQGDTGELFF. Written as DNA, the CDR3 is TGCAGTGCTAGCCCGGGACAGGGAGACACCGGGGAGCTGTTTTTT.

The gene calls are TRBV5-6 and TRBJ1-6; 7 bases agree with TRBD1. The V and J ends lost 4 bases and 5 bases, in that order; junction bases with no gene match: 6. CDR3 length: 15 amino acids. Germline V lookup: CDR1 SGHDT, CDR2 YYEEEE. The CDR3 region is CASSLYGQDNSPLHF. The CDR3 coding sequence is TGTGCCAGCAGCCTCTATGGACAGGATAATTCACCCCTCCACTTT.

This clonotype has just a few counts. V gene TRBV15 combines with J gene TRBJ2-7; D remains ambiguous. The CDR3 totals 13 residues. The germline gives CDR1 LNHNV, CDR2 YYDKDF (reference sequence). Trimming pared 0 bases from V and 2 bases from J, leaving 5 bases between. In DNA, the CDR3 is TGTGCCACCAGCAGAGATCCCGCCTACGAGCAGTACTTC. Its translation is CATSRDPAYEQYF.

This clonotype was counted many times. The junction does not match germline at one end; this may be a read error. The chain recombines TRBV7-9 with TRBJ2-3, with 9 bases identical to TRBD1. The germline gives CDR1 SEHNR, CDR2 FQNEAQ (reference sequence). The CDR3 is 13 residues long. The CDR3 region is CASSLESGTGTHF. The CDR3 DNA is TGTGCCAGCAGCTTAGAATCTGGGACAGGGACTCATTTT.